The source of this T cell receptor beta chain is a study of blood T cell repertoires in COVID-19. Study background: Material from acute and convalescent COVID-19 was sourced from the United States, Italy and Spain. PBMCs, B-cell-depleted T cells, or T cells provided the cDNA or gDNA that made up the material.

The germline V gene encodes CDR1 SGHAT and CDR2 FQNNGV. There are 12 residues in the CDR3. The V and J ends lost 5 bases and 7 bases respectively, with 11 bases between them. In the source study's methods: Nucleated cell counts were estimated from reference gene primer amplification. The protocol was immunoSEQ multiplex PCR, while the TCRdb copy is restricted to in-frame clones and leaves out a portion. That table is the source of V, J and clone size, and D and trimming were worked out from the DNA. The sample has more than 300,000 clones, 70% to 90% seen once; the top ten hold 5% to 7%. This receptor was identified in a man aged 18 to 30 who had recovered from COVID-19. The sample consisted of peripheral blood. V and J are TRBV11-2 and TRBJ1-2; no definite D call. DNA of the CDR3: TGTGCCAGCAGCCGGGAACGCGGTGGCTACACCTTC. This encodes CASSRERGGYTF.